Listed below are T cell receptor beta chains from one sample, sequenced in a study of blood T cell repertoires in COVID-19. Measured with immunoSEQ multiplex PCR; TCRdb has only the in-frame clones, and not every one. The sample contains more than 200,000 clones, 80% to 90% of which appear only once. Sequencing was done on a sample of peripheral blood. The receptor set was obtained from a man aged 35-49 years with acute or convalescent COVID-19. Both conserved end residues are part of each CDR3. Each record gives: V gene, clone size, J gene, D gene, CDR3 protein, CDR3 DNA. The D gene is left open where the match is weak. The listing skips clone size in some rows; elsewhere it reads once, few, many or a size class.

TRBV11-3	-	TRBJ2-2	-	CASSYTGNGATGELFF	TGTGCCAGCAGCTACACAGGGAATGGGGCAACCGGGGAGCTGTTTTTT
TRBV28	-	TRBJ1-1	-	CASSRVVGSGTEAFF	TGTGCCAGCAGTAGGGTAGTGGGTTCAGGGACTGAAGCTTTCTTT
TRBV7-9	-	TRBJ1-5	TRBD1	CASSLVQGGRNQPQHF	TGTGCCAGCAGCTTAGTACAGGGGGGACGCAATCAGCCCCAGCATTTT
TRBV7-9	few	TRBJ2-3	TRBD2	CASSFLSGGAVSPDTQYF	TGTGCCAGCAGCTTTCTTAGCGGGGGGGCCGTCAGCCCAGATACGCAGTATTTT
TRBV9	once	TRBJ1-1	TRBD1	CASSGQGVRTEAFF	TGTGCCAGCAGCGGACAGGGGGTAAGGACTGAAGCTTTCTTT
TRBV19	-	TRBJ1-2	TRBD1	CASSLRDRHVYGYTF	TGTGCCAGTAGTCTCCGGGACAGGCATGTCTATGGCTACACCTTC
TRBV2	-	TRBJ2-7	TRBD1	CASSMTGVDFYEQYF	TGTGCCAGCAGCATGACAGGGGTCGACTTCTACGAGCAGTACTTC
TRBV29-1	-	TRBJ2-7	TRBD1	CSAGTVKDEQYF	TGCAGCGCAGGGACAGTGAAGGACGAGCAGTACTTC
TRBV19	-	TRBJ2-1	TRBD2	CASSGASGYNEQFF	TGTGCCAGTAGTGGGGCTAGCGGGTACAATGAGCAGTTCTTC
TRBV5-8	-	TRBJ1-2	TRBD1	CASSLWTGRVYGYTF	TGTGCCAGCAGCCTTTGGACAGGGCGGGTGTATGGCTACACCTTC
TRBV24-1	-	TRBJ2-5	TRBD1	CATSERLANRGRETQYF	TGTGCCACCAGTGAAAGGTTGGCGAACAGGGGGCGAGAGACCCAGTACTTC
TRBV29-1	-	TRBJ2-1	-	CSVRSQYNEQFF	TGCAGCGTTCGTAGCCAGTACAATGAGCAGTTCTTC
TRBV5-1	-	TRBJ2-3	-	CASSLSRGGTDTQYF	TGCGCCAGCAGCTTGTCGAGAGGGGGAACAGATACGCAGTATTTT
TRBV2	-	TRBJ2-7	-	CASRRRGSPPEQYF	TGTGCCAGCCGAAGAAGGGGGAGTCCCCCCGAGCAGTACTTC
TRBV2	few	TRBJ2-7	TRBD2	CATATSSSYEQYF	TGTGCCACGGCGACTAGCTCGTCCTACGAGCAGTACTTC
TRBV3-1/TRBV3-2	-	TRBJ2-1	-	CASSQKGWWNEQFF	TGTGCCAGCAGCCAAAAGGGGTGGTGGAATGAGCAGTTCTTC
TRBV28	-	TRBJ2-5	-	CATPPNQRRPISKGVRETQYF	TGTGCCACCCCCCCAAATCAAAGAAGGCCCATTTCAAAGGGGGTAAGGGAGACCCAGTACTTC
TRBV4-1	-	TRBJ2-3	TRBD2	CASQTSGIFLTDTQYF	TGCGCCAGCCAGACTAGCGGGATTTTCTTAACAGATACGCAGTATTTT
TRBV6-2/TRBV6-3	-	TRBJ2-1	-	CASSYVSSYPMRQFF	TGTGCCAGCAGTTACGTTTCTAGCTACCCAATGAGGCAGTTCTTC
TRBV29-1	once	TRBJ2-5	-	CSGWTTETQYF	TGCAGCGGCTGGACAACCGAGACCCAGTACTTC
TRBV18	-	TRBJ1-2	TRBD1	CASSVDRDYGYTF	TGTGCCAGCTCAGTGGACAGGGACTATGGCTACACCTTC
TRBV27	-	TRBJ1-2	TRBD1	CASSPRQGPYGYTF	TGTGCCAGCAGTCCCCGACAGGGTCCCTATGGCTACACCTTC
TRBV6-2/TRBV6-3	-	TRBJ2-7	-	CASSPRAGKKTYEQYF	TGTGCCAGCAGCCCTCGGGCGGGGAAGAAAACCTACGAGCAGTACTTC
TRBV7-9	-	TRBJ2-3	-	CASSLSSTDTQYF	TGTGCCAGCAGCTTAAGTAGTACAGATACGCAGTATTTT
TRBV6-2/TRBV6-3	-	TRBJ2-7	-	CASSYSTSSSYEQYF	TGTGCCAGCAGTTACTCGACAAGTAGCTCCTACGAGCAGTACTTC
TRBV7-8	-	TRBJ1-1	-	CASSPPPGIATEAFF	TGTGCCAGCAGCCCCCCCCCGGGGATAGCCACTGAAGCTTTCTTT
TRBV6-5	-	TRBJ1-2	-	CASSYIGREVNGYTF	TGTGCCAGCAGTTATATAGGCAGGGAAGTGAATGGCTACACCTTC
TRBV5-1	-	TRBJ1-6	-	CASSLGGTEGSPLHF	TGCGCCAGCAGCTTGGGCGGGACCGAGGGTTCACCCCTCCACTTT
TRBV12-3/TRBV12-4	-	TRBJ2-2	-	CASSLWEDGELFF	TGTGCCAGCAGTTTATGGGAGGACGGGGAGCTGTTTTTT
TRBV25-1	-	TRBJ1-3	TRBD1	CASSPRGQGWRNTIYF	TGTGCCAGCAGTCCCCGGGGACAGGGGTGGAGAAACACCATATATTTT
TRBV21-1	-	TRBJ1-3	-	CASTPGNTIYF	TGTGCCAGCACTCCTGGAAACACCATATATTTT
TRBV5-1	-	TRBJ2-1	TRBD1	CASSGRDRPNEQFF	TGCGCCAGCAGCGGCCGGGACAGGCCTAATGAGCAGTTCTTC
TRBV6-1	-	TRBJ2-6	-	CASSEAEWTAGANVLTF	TGTGCCAGCAGTGAAGCGGAGTGGACAGCTGGGGCCAACGTCCTGACTTTC
TRBV5-1	-	TRBJ1-3	TRBD1	CAVGGFSGNTIYF	TGCGCGGTAGGGGGCTTCTCTGGAAACACCATATATTTT
TRBV7-9	-	TRBJ2-3	TRBD1	CASSLGQGAGTDTQYF	TGTGCCAGCAGCTTAGGACAGGGGGCTGGCACAGATACGCAGTATTTT
TRBV27	-	TRBJ2-7	TRBD2	CASSLLLAGGAYEQYF	TGTGCCAGCAGTTTATTACTAGCGGGAGGCGCCTACGAGCAGTACTTC
TRBV19	few	TRBJ2-4	-	CASSYTGTKNIQYF	TGTGCCAGTAGTTACACAGGGACCAAAAACATTCAGTACTTC
TRBV2	-	TRBJ1-5	TRBD1	CASSVQGAGNQPQHF	TGTGCCAGCAGTGTGCAGGGGGCGGGCAATCAGCCCCAGCATTTT
TRBV3-1/TRBV3-2	-	TRBJ1-6	-	CASSQETVMTYSPLHF	TGTGCCAGCAGCCAAGAGACAGTCATGACCTATTCACCCCTCCACTTT
TRBV6-5	once	TRBJ2-5	-	CASSYPLSGLETQYF	TGTGCCAGCAGTTACCCGCTCTCGGGGTTAGAGACCCAGTACTTC
TRBV13	-	TRBJ2-2	TRBD2	CASNDGLAGTGELFF	TGTGCCAGCAACGATGGACTAGCGGGTACCGGGGAGCTGTTTTTT
TRBV2	-	TRBJ1-3	TRBD1	CASRPGQGGNTIYF	TGTGCCAGCAGGCCGGGACAGGGGGGAAACACCATATATTTT
TRBV5-1	-	TRBJ2-2	TRBD2	CASSLLAGEGGELFF	TGCGCCAGCAGCTTGTTAGCGGGAGAAGGAGGGGAGCTGTTTTTT
TRBV19	once	TRBJ1-5	-	CASTTWGGPPQPQHF	TGTGCCAGTACCACCTGGGGAGGCCCCCCTCAGCCCCAGCATTTT
TRBV6-6	once	TRBJ1-5	-	CASSYIQGSNQPQHF	TGTGCCAGCAGTTACATTCAGGGGAGCAATCAGCCCCAGCATTTT
TRBV5-4	-	TRBJ1-4	-	CASSLDRLGEKLFF	TGTGCCAGCAGCTTGGACCGGCTCGGGGAAAAACTGTTTTTT
TRBV6-5	once	TRBJ2-1	TRBD2	CASSPTSGSYNEQFF	TGTGCCAGCAGTCCGACTAGCGGGAGTTACAATGAGCAGTTCTTC
TRBV7-9	-	TRBJ1-4	-	CASSFDQGLATNEKLFF	TGTGCCAGCAGCTTTGACCAGGGGTTAGCGACTAATGAAAAACTGTTTTTT
TRBV6-2/TRBV6-3	-	TRBJ2-3	TRBD1	CASSHGQGADTQYF	TGTGCCAGCAGCCATGGACAGGGGGCAGATACGCAGTATTTT
TRBV6-4	-	TRBJ1-2	-	CASSASEGPYGYTF	TGTGCCAGCAGTGCCTCAGAGGGTCCCTATGGCTACACCTTC
TRBV4-1	-	TRBJ2-2	TRBD2	CASSLTSGGAYTGELFF	TGCGCCAGCAGCCTAACTAGCGGGGGGGCTTACACCGGGGAGCTGTTTTTT
TRBV7-9	-	TRBJ2-3	-	CASSLGSGNTDTQYF	TGTGCCAGCAGCTTGGGTAGCGGCAACACAGATACGCAGTATTTT
TRBV4-1	-	TRBJ1-5	-	CASSQDPQGNQPQHF	TGCGCCAGCAGCCAAGACCCCCAGGGTAATCAGCCCCAGCATTTT
TRBV2	-	TRBJ2-3	-	CASSEWGLASTDTQYF	TGTGCCAGCAGTGAGTGGGGTCTAGCGTCCACAGATACGCAGTATTTT
TRBV5-1	-	TRBJ1-1	-	CASSLGQGWTEAFF	TGCGCCAGCAGCTTGGGGCAGGGCTGGACTGAAGCTTTCTTT